The 19 T cell receptor beta chains listed next were all sequenced from one sample in a study of blood T cell repertoires in COVID-19. TCRdb keeps only in-frame clones here, not all; method: immunoSEQ multiplex PCR. The sample shows 250,000 to 300,000 clones, around nine tenths of them seen only once. Sequences were obtained from peripheral blood. Source of these receptors: a man aged 45-65 years with acute or convalescent COVID-19.

For the CDR3, the DNA is TGTGCCACCAGTGACGCTAATCTAAATGAGCAGTTCTTC. Its translation is CATSDANLNEQFF. The rearrangement uses TRBV24-1 and TRBJ2-1; D ambiguous. The CDR3 runs to 13 residues. Germline CDR1 KGHDR, CDR2 SFDVKD. Trimming stripped 4 bases from V and 7 bases from J, with 10 bases between.

The V gene is TRBV9, the J gene TRBJ2-7, with 9 bases identical to TRBD1. Germline V gives CDR1 SGDLS, CDR2 YYNGEE. V was clipped by 0 bases and J by 1 base; unmatched bases: 2. The CDR3 length is 15 residues. The CDR3 protein is CASSVEGTGSYEQYF. In DNA form, the CDR3 reads TGTGCCAGCAGCGTAGAAGGGACAGGGTCCTACGAGCAGTACTTC. The full variable domain, in which reference TRBV9 and TRBJ2-7 provide the parts outside the CDR3, is DSGVTQTPKHLITATGQRVTLRCSPRSGDLSVYWYQQSLDQGLQFLIQYYNGEERAKGNILERFSAQQFPDLHSELNLSSLELGDSALYFCASSVEGTGSYEQYFGPGTRLTVT.

This clone occurred once. The CDR3 coding sequence is TGTGCCAGCAGGACAGGGACGAACACTGAAGCTTTCTTT. It codes for CASRTGTNTEAFF. The chain carries TRBV28 and TRBJ1-1, with TRBD1 matching 7 bases. Germline V CDR1 and CDR2: MDHEN, SYDVKM. Unmatched junction bases numbered 2, after V lost 6 bases and J lost 1 base. The CDR3 is 13 residues long.

The CDR3 bases are TGTGCCAGCAGCTTTAGCGGTGCGGGGGGGTTGAATGAGCAGTTCTTC. This gives the protein CASSFSGAGGLNEQFF. The V call is TRBV7-2, the J call TRBJ2-1; TRBD2 matches at 9 bases. CDR1 SGHTA and CDR2 FQGNSA come from the germline V gene. Trimming took 3 bases from V and 7 from J; bases not matched to a gene: 10. There are 16 residues in the CDR3. Filled out from reference TRBV7-2 and TRBJ2-1, the complete variable domain reads GAGVSQSPSNKVTEKGKDVELRCDPISGHTALYWYRQSLGQGLEFLIYFQGNSAPDKSGLPSDRFSAERTGGSVSTLTIQRTQQEDSAVYLCASSFSGAGGLNEQFFGPGTRLTVL.

The V gene is TRBV5-5, the J gene TRBJ2-3, with D possibly TRBD2 on 5 matching bases. The V end was cut by 7 bases, the J end by 0 bases, with 15 bases between. Germline CDR1 reads SGHKS; CDR2 reads YYEKEE (reference sequence). This CDR3 has 15 residues. The CDR3 DNA sequence: TGTGCCAGCGGCCCTACGCGGGCTAGCACAGATACGCAGTATTTT. Protein: CASGPTRASTDTQYF.

This sequence joins TRBV6-6 and TRBJ1-6; D gene uncertain. The CDR3 totals 12 residues. Germline lookup yields CDR1 MNHNY and CDR2 SVGAGI (reference sequence). Trimming took off 5 bases at V and 7 bases at J, with 6 bases between the two ends. The CDR3 sequence is CASSAVNSPLHF. CDR3 DNA sequence: TGTGCCAGCAGTGCGGTGAATTCACCCCTCCACTTT.

This chain joins TRBV11-1 and TRBJ1-6; D possibly corresponds to TRBD1 (6 bases). The germline gives CDR1 SGHAT, CDR2 FQDESV (reference sequence). The CDR3 runs 13 residues. Trimming pared 5 bases from V and 14 bases from J, leaving 16 bases between. CDR3 sequence: CASSLGQISALHF. The CDR3 bases are TGTGCCAGCAGCCTAGGACAGATATCGGCCCTCCACTTT.

The CDR3 nucleotides are TGTGCCAGCAGCCATTTACGGTACCACGGCTACACCTTC. Amino acid sequence: CASSHLRYHGYTF. This chain links TRBV3-1 (or the pseudogene TRBV3-2) with TRBJ1-2; D is unresolved. V lost 3 bases and J 8 bases, leaving 13 bases between the germline ends. The CDR3 has 13 amino acids. Per germline, CDR1 LGHDT and CDR2 YNNKEL (reference sequence).

The chain uses TRBV30 and TRBJ1-2; the match to TRBD1 covers 10 bases. CDR3 size: 14 residues. Germline-derived CDR1 and CDR2 are GTSNPN and SVGIG (reference sequence). CDR3 DNA: TGTGCTGGAGGTTCGGGACAGGGGCACTATGGCTACACCTTC. It encodes CAGGSGQGHYGYTF.

The chain is built from TRBV5-4 and TRBJ1-1, with D maybe TRBD1 (6 bases). The CDR3 length is 14 residues. Germline V gives CDR1 SGHNT, CDR2 YYREEE (reference sequence). Trimming left V 5 bases short and J 0 bases short, with 11 bases between. The CDR3 region is CASRPDSMNTEAFF. CDR3 DNA: TGTGCCAGCAGGCCGGACAGCATGAACACTGAAGCTTTCTTT.

DNA for the CDR3: TGTGCCAGCAGTTATAAGGGACAGAAGACAGATACGCAGTATTTT. Protein sequence: CASSYKGQKTDTQYF. The V gene is TRBV6-5, the J gene TRBJ2-3; 7 nucleotides line up with TRBD1. V shed 3 bases, J shed 3 bases, and the junction held 6 bases outside the gene matches. The germline gives CDR1 MNHEY, CDR2 SVGAGI. The CDR3 totals 15 residues.

The CDR3 DNA follows: TGCAGCGTAACTAGCGCAGATGAGCAGTTCTTC. It is translated as CSVTSADEQFF. The rearrangement links TRBV29-1 to TRBJ2-1; 7 nucleotides match TRBD2. CDR1 is SQVTM, CDR2 ANQGSEA, per germline. CDR3 length: 11 residues. The trim removed 6 bases at V and 8 bases at J, leaving 4 bases unmatched.

CDR3 sequence (DNA): TGTGCCAGTAGTGCAGATTCCGAAGCTTTCTTT. Its protein is CASSADSEAFF. The chain joins TRBV19 to TRBJ1-1; D unresolved. CDR1 is LNHDA and CDR2 is SQIVND in the germline V gene (reference sequence). V lost 5 bases and J 8 bases, leaving 9 bases between the germline ends. CDR3 length: 11 residues.

The genes are TRBV9 and TRBJ2-2; D may be TRBD2 (6 bases). Germline V lookup: CDR1 SGDLS, CDR2 YYNGEE. The length of the CDR3 is 15 residues. V lost 2 bases and J lost 0, with 8 bases in between. In nucleotides, the CDR3 is TGTGCCAGCAGCGTGGGGGGTACGAACACCGGGGAGCTGTTTTTT. Protein sequence: CASSVGGTNTGELFF.

This sequence joins TRBV5-4 and TRBJ2-3; perhaps TRBD2 as D (6 bases). CDR3 size: 17 residues. V shed 0 bases and J shed 2 bases, with 16 bases lying between them. Germline CDR1 reads SGHNT; CDR2 reads YYREEE (reference sequence). The CDR3 DNA reads TGTGCCAGCAGCTTGGGGCGGCGGGGAGACGTCACAGATACGCAGTATTTT. This translates into CASSLGRRGDVTDTQYF. The whole variable domain, filled in from reference TRBV5-4 and TRBJ2-3, reads ETGVTQSPTHLIKTRGQQVTLRCSSQSGHNTVSWYQQALGQGPQFIFQYYREEENGRGNFPPRFSGLQFPNYSSELNVNALELDDSALYLCASSLGRRGDVTDTQYFGPGTRLTVL.

The chain is built from TRBV5-1 and TRBJ1-5; 7 nucleotides align to TRBD1. The CDR3 loop spans 15 amino acids. J gave up 1 base and V 4 bases, and 5 bases lay outside the gene matches. Germline loops: CDR1 SGHRS, CDR2 YFSETQ. The CDR3 DNA is TGCGCCAGCAGCGTAACAGGGGTCAGCAATCAGCCCCAGCATTTT. It encodes CASSVTGVSNQPQHF.

CDR3 in amino acids: CASSRQGRNEKLFF. The DNA of the CDR3 is TGTGCCAGCAGTAGACAGGGGCGAAATGAAAAACTGTTTTTT. This chain joins TRBV6-5 and TRBJ1-4, with 8 bases aligning to TRBD1. V shed 5 bases, J shed 5 bases, and the junction held 4 bases outside the gene matches. The CDR3 sequence is 14 residues long. Per germline, CDR1 MNHEY and CDR2 SVGAGI.

The CDR3 sequence: CASILSGELFF. The CDR3 coding sequence is TGTGCCAGCATCCTTAGCGGGGAGCTGTTTTTT. The chain couples TRBV6-5 to TRBJ2-2; D gene unclear. This CDR3 has 11 residues. V was cut by 7 bases and J by 7 bases, with 7 bases left in between. CDR1 MNHEY and CDR2 SVGAGI come from the germline V gene.

This clone was found once. The V and J genes are TRBV2 and TRBJ1-5, with D maybe TRBD1 (6 bases). Germline values: CDR1 SNHLY, CDR2 FYNNEI. Deletions cut 6 bases from V and 0 bases from J, with 12 bases between. The CDR3 spans 15 residues. CDR3 DNA sequence: TGTGCCAGCAGCAGACAGGAGAATAGCAATCAGCCCCAGCATTTT. It codes for CASSRQENSNQPQHF.